Following are 32 T cell receptor beta chains from one sample sequenced in a study of beta chain features in type 1 diabetes. Study results and limitations: When Type 1 diabetes patients were examined, their TCRB CDR3s proved moderately but significantly shorter in all four CD4+ subsets.

Reverse transcribing all isolated RNA meant expressed TCRB transcripts were sequenced. Method: immunoSEQ multiplex PCR; TCRdb's copy keeps in-frame clones and lacks some. The sample has a few hundred thousand clones, around 21% seen once. These receptors have no known antigen. Specimen: naive CD4+ T cells from blood. The receptors shown here come from a woman aged 40 to 50 with type 1 diabetes.

On this clone itself: The same CDR3 is also encoded by other DNA sequences in this sample. The chain recombines TRBV15 with TRBJ2-5, with D maybe TRBD1 (5 bases). The CDR3 spans 14 residues. V was clipped by 0 bases and J by 1 base, with 6 bases between them. Germline V lookup: CDR1 LNHNV, CDR2 YYDKDF (reference sequence). CDR3 DNA: TGTGCCACCAGCAGAGATAGGGGCCAAGAGACCCAGTACTTC. Translation gives CATSRDRGQETQYF.

V gene TRBV30 combines with J gene TRBJ2-7, with D maybe TRBD1 (7 bases). The CDR3 has 13 amino acids. Germline CDR1 reads GTSNPN; CDR2 reads SVGIG (reference sequence). V lost 3 bases, J lost 4 bases, and 13 bases lay in between. For the CDR3, the DNA is TGTGCCTGGAGGCAGGGGGGCTCGTACGAGCAGTACTTC. This translates into CAWRQGGSYEQYF.

J is TRBJ2-3 and V is TRBV5-1; D may be TRBD2 (5 bases). Germline CDR1 SGHRS, CDR2 YFSETQ. The CDR3 spans 12 residues. Deletions cut 0 bases from V and 10 bases from J, with 9 bases between. The CDR3 here is CASSLEGEAQYF. The CDR3 coding sequence is TGCGCCAGCAGCTTGGAGGGAGAGGCGCAGTATTTT.

In its sample, this clone was seen a few times. The V and J genes are TRBV15 and TRBJ1-5, with TRBD1 matching over 7 bases. Trimming cost V 3 bases and J 2 bases; bases outside gene matches: 13. The CDR3 totals 18 residues. Germline V gives CDR1 LNHNV, CDR2 YYDKDF (reference sequence). CDR3 sequence (DNA): TGTGCCACCAGCAGTCTACCACAGGGGTTGGGTGGCAATCAGCCCCAGCATTTT. Translating it yields CATSSLPQGLGGNQPQHF.

This clone was detected only a few times. This chain connects TRBV5-4 to TRBJ2-1, with D possibly matching TRBD1 (6 bases). The germline V gene encodes CDR1 SGHNT and CDR2 YYREEE (reference sequence). The V end was cut by 4 bases, the J end by 4 bases, with 12 bases between. This CDR3 comprises 14 residues. CDR3: CASSPRTEYNEQFF. The CDR3 coding sequence is TGTGCCAGCAGCCCAAGGACAGAGTACAATGAGCAGTTCTTC.

The genes are TRBV10-3 and TRBJ2-3, with 8 nucleotides matching TRBD2. The trim removed 11 bases at V and 2 bases at J, leaving 9 bases unmatched. The CDR3 runs 14 residues. Germline CDR1 reads ENHRY; CDR2 reads SYGVKD. CDR3 loop: CAHTSGPDTDTQYF. The CDR3 DNA sequence: TGTGCCCACACTAGCGGACCAGACACAGATACGCAGTATTTT.

This clone was seen a few times. V gene TRBV18 combines with J gene TRBJ1-1; 8 nucleotides align to TRBD1. The CDR3 is made up of 12 amino acids. The germline gives CDR1 KGHSH, CDR2 LQKENI. V trimming: 6 bases; J trimming: 7 bases; junction bases outside the gene matches: 4. The CDR3 sequence: CASSAGGGEAFF. DNA of the CDR3: TGTGCCAGCTCGGCAGGGGGCGGTGAAGCTTTCTTT.

Comment on this clone: This same CDR3 is encoded by further DNA sequences in the sample. For the CDR3, the DNA is TGCAGCGTAGAGGGTAGGCTGAACACTGAAGCTTTCTTT. Translating gives CSVEGRLNTEAFF. V and J are TRBV29-1 and TRBJ1-1; D uncertain. The CDR3 is 13 residues long. Trimming removed 6 bases from V and 0 bases from J, with 11 bases in between. CDR1 and CDR2 from the germline V gene are SQVTM and ANQGSEA.

This chain uses TRBV18 with TRBJ1-5; D remains unclear. V was shortened by 2 bases and J by 4 bases, with 9 bases between the two germline ends. Germline V gives CDR1 KGHSH, CDR2 LQKENI. This CDR3 is built from 14 residues. The CDR3 reads CASSPASGNQPQHF. DNA of the CDR3: TGTGCCAGCTCACCAGCATCCGGTAATCAGCCCCAGCATTTT.

With regard to this clone: The identical CDR3 is also encoded by other nucleotide sequences in the sample. This chain links TRBV5-1 with TRBJ2-7; 8 bases fit TRBD1. The CDR3 length is 14 residues. The V segment lost 1 base and the J segment 3 bases; nucleotides outside the gene matches: 3. In germline, CDR1 is SGHRS, CDR2 YFSETQ. For the CDR3, the DNA is TGCGCCAGCAGCTTGTCAGGGGGCAGCTACGAGCAGTACTTC. Its protein is CASSLSGGSYEQYF.

V gene TRBV7-2 combines with J gene TRBJ2-7; the D gene is possibly TRBD1 (5 bases). V lost 0 bases, J lost 5 bases, and 5 bases lay in between. Germline CDR1 and CDR2: SGHTA and FQGNSA. The CDR3 runs 12 residues. CDR3 in amino acids: CASSLAGHEQYF. CDR3 DNA sequence: TGTGCCAGCAGCTTAGCGGGGCACGAGCAGTACTTC. Drawing the rest from reference TRBV7-2 and TRBJ2-7, the complete variable domain is GAGVSQSPSNKVTEKGKDVELRCDPISGHTALYWYRQSLGQGLEFLIYFQGNSAPDKSGLPSDRFSAERTGGSVSTLTIQRTQQEDSAVYLCASSLAGHEQYFGPGTRLTVT.

In this sample, this clone turned up a few times. The rearrangement uses TRBV11-2 and TRBJ2-5; D possibly corresponds to TRBD2 (5 bases). Germline V gene sequence: CDR1 SGHAT, CDR2 FQNNGV. This CDR3 is 16 amino acids long. V lost 0 bases to trimming and J lost 5 bases, with 16 bases between them. The CDR3 nucleotides are TGTGCCAGCAGCTTAGATCAAGCGGCGAGAATGGAGACCCAGTACTTC. This encodes CASSLDQAARMETQYF.

The chain links TRBV7-9 to TRBJ2-2; 8 nucleotides agree with TRBD2. V lost 2 bases and J lost 4; bases outside the gene matches: 0. This CDR3 contains 14 residues. Germline CDR1 SEHNR, CDR2 FQNEAQ (reference sequence). The chain's CDR3 is CASSLSGSTGELFF. CDR3 nucleotides: TGTGCCAGCAGCTTAAGCGGGAGCACCGGGGAGCTGTTTTTT.

This clone was detected only a few times. In the same sample, other DNA sequences code for this CDR3. The CDR3 reads CASTAGANVLTF. The CDR3 nucleotides are TGTGCCAGTACTGCTGGGGCCAACGTCCTGACTTTC. The chain is built from TRBV2 and TRBJ2-6; no reliable D call. The length of the CDR3 is 12 residues. Trimming cost V 9 bases and J 2 bases, with 5 bases left between them. The germline V gene has CDR1 SNHLY and CDR2 FYNNEI.

The J gene is TRBJ1-1, the V gene TRBV29-1, with D uncertain. V gave up 0 bases and J gave up 11 bases, with 16 bases separating them. Germline V lookup: CDR1 SQVTM, CDR2 ANQGSEA. This CDR3 has 13 residues. CDR3 sequence (DNA): TGCAGCGTTGAAGATGTGCGCCCCCCCTGGGCTTTCTTT. Translated, it gives CSVEDVRPPWAFF. Combining the CDR3 with reference TRBV29-1 and TRBJ1-1 gives the whole variable domain SAVISQKPSRDICQRGTSLTIQCQVDSQVTMMFWYRQQPGQSLTLIATANQGSEATYESGFVIDKFPISRPNLTFSTLTVSNMSPEDSSIYLCSVEDVRPPWAFFGQGTRLTVV.

This clone turned up a few times. This chain joins TRBV6-5 and TRBJ2-1; 10 positions agree with TRBD1. Germline CDR1 and CDR2: MNHEY and SVGAGI. V shed 4 bases and J 6 bases; nucleotides not matched to a gene: 6. This CDR3 contains 15 residues. CDR3 in DNA: TGTGCCAGCAGTTCCGGGACAGGGGAGGCCAATGAGCAGTTCTTC. Translated, it gives CASSSGTGEANEQFF.

This clone was seen a handful of times. The V and J genes are TRBV25-1 and TRBJ2-7; D is perhaps TRBD2 (6 bases). This CDR3 is built from 17 residues. Germline CDR1 MGHDK, CDR2 SYGVNS. The ends were cut back, 10 bases at V and 3 bases at J, with 28 bases in the middle. The chain's CDR3 is CAKPGTSDPLINYEQYF. CDR3 in DNA: TGTGCCAAGCCGGGGACTTCAGACCCACTCATAAACTACGAGCAGTACTTC.

This clone was found a few times. In DNA form, the CDR3 reads TGCGCCAGCAGTCTGGACCGGACAGGGGGAGATCAGCCCCAGCATTTT. Translated, it gives CASSLDRTGGDQPQHF. The rearrangement uses TRBV4-1 and TRBJ1-5, with 10 bases identical to TRBD1. This CDR3 region has 16 residues. Germline lookup yields CDR1 MGHRA and CDR2 YSYEKL. V gave up 6 bases and J gave up 5 bases; unmatched junction bases: 10.

In its sample, this clone was seen a few times. This chain uses TRBV5-6 with TRBJ2-1, with unresolved D. CDR1 is SGHDT and CDR2 is YYEEEE in the germline V gene. The V end was cut by 5 bases, the J end by 5 bases, with 11 bases between. The CDR3 loop spans 13 amino acids. CDR3: CASSSDWHNEQFF. In DNA, the CDR3 is TGTGCCAGCAGTTCCGACTGGCACAATGAGCAGTTCTTC.

The sample holds a few counts of this clone. The genes are TRBV9 and TRBJ2-1; D remains unclear. This CDR3 has 11 amino acids. Germline CDR1 reads SGDLS; CDR2 reads YYNGEE. Trimming cost V 2 bases and J 5 bases, with 2 bases left between them. This CDR3 is CASSVDNEQFF. DNA of the CDR3: TGTGCCAGCAGCGTCGACAATGAGCAGTTCTTC. Supplemented by reference TRBV9 and TRBJ2-1, the full variable domain reads DSGVTQTPKHLITATGQRVTLRCSPRSGDLSVYWYQQSLDQGLQFLIQYYNGEERAKGNILERFSAQQFPDLHSELNLSSLELGDSALYFCASSVDNEQFFGPGTRLTVL.

Worth noting for this clone: Other nucleotide sequences from this sample produce the same CDR3. The chain recombines TRBV15 with TRBJ2-1; 7 bases are a match to TRBD2. Trimming cost V 0 bases and J 3 bases; bases outside gene matches: 2. The CDR3 length is 15 residues. Germline values: CDR1 LNHNV, CDR2 YYDKDF (reference sequence). DNA of the CDR3: TGTGCCACCAGCAGAGACCGCGGGAGCTACAATGAGCAGTTCTTC. Translation gives CATSRDRGSYNEQFF.

In DNA, the CDR3 is TGCAGTGCTAGAGTTTCGGAGACCCAGTACTTC. Amino acids: CSARVSETQYF. The V call is TRBV20-1, the J call TRBJ2-5; D unresolved. The V end was cut by 1 base, the J end by 5 bases, with 5 bases between. The CDR3 is made up of 11 amino acids. The germline V gene encodes CDR1 DFQATT and CDR2 SNEGSKA (reference sequence).

This clone was seen more than once but under ten times. This chain uses TRBV19 with TRBJ1-5; D gene ambiguous. This CDR3 region has 14 residues. Germline CDR1 LNHDA, CDR2 SQIVND (reference sequence). With 0 bases removed from V and 5 bases from J, the gap between germline ends came to 8 bases. This CDR3 is CASSIDRWYQPQHF. CDR3 DNA: TGTGCCAGTAGTATAGATCGGTGGTATCAGCCCCAGCATTTT.

The chain has TRBV14 and TRBJ2-7; tentative D call: TRBD2 (6 bases). Per germline, CDR1 SGHDN and CDR2 FVKESK. The CDR3 spans 18 residues. Trimming pared 5 bases from V and 2 bases from J, leaving 25 bases between. CDR3 DNA sequence: TGTGCCAGCAGCGATACAGTGCTAGCGAGGACTCGGGCCTACGAGCAGTACTTC. As protein: CASSDTVLARTRAYEQYF.

In DNA, the CDR3 is TGTGCCAGCAGCTTATCAGGATTCCAAGAGACCCAGTACTTC. It specifies CASSLSGFQETQYF. The chain couples TRBV7-8 to TRBJ2-5; D gene ambiguous. Germline V CDR1 and CDR2: SGHVS, FQNEAQ. The CDR3 totals 14 residues. Trimming cost V 2 bases and J 1 base, with 8 bases left between them. Filled out from reference TRBV7-8 and TRBJ2-5, the complete variable domain reads GAGVSQSPRYKVAKRGQDVALRCDPISGHVSLFWYQQALGQGPEFLTYFQNEAQLDKSGLPSDRFFAERPEGSVSTLKIQRTQQEDSAVYLCASSLSGFQETQYFGPGTRLLVL.

V gene TRBV29-1 combines with J gene TRBJ2-7; D possibly corresponds to TRBD2 (6 bases). CDR3 length: 11 amino acids. CDR1 is SQVTM, CDR2 ANQGSEA, per germline. Trimming removed 0 bases from V and 7 bases from J, with 7 bases in between. Written as DNA, the CDR3 is TGCAGCGTTGAAGAAAGCGGGGAGCAGTACTTC. Amino acid sequence: CSVEESGEQYF.

The V and J genes are TRBV7-2 and TRBJ2-5; unclear D gene. The CDR3 runs 15 residues. Per germline, CDR1 SGHTA and CDR2 FQGNSA. V was trimmed by 4 bases and J by 2 bases, leaving 14 bases between them. The CDR3 spells CASSSSGLEQETQYF. CDR3 nucleotide sequence: TGTGCCAGCAGCTCCTCCGGGTTGGAGCAAGAGACCCAGTACTTC.

This clone was counted a few times. The J gene is TRBJ2-3, the V gene TRBV9; TRBD2 matches at 8 bases. This CDR3 is 17 amino acids long. The germline gives CDR1 SGDLS, CDR2 YYNGEE. With V trimmed by 4 bases and J by 3 bases, 13 bases remained unmatched. The CDR3, as DNA: TGTGCCAGCAGCCCACGACAAGCAGCGGGGGTTACAGATACGCAGTATTTT. This sequence encodes CASSPRQAAGVTDTQYF. Variable domain in full (rest from reference TRBV9 and TRBJ2-3): DSGVTQTPKHLITATGQRVTLRCSPRSGDLSVYWYQQSLDQGLQFLIQYYNGEERAKGNILERFSAQQFPDLHSELNLSSLELGDSALYFCASSPRQAAGVTDTQYFGPGTRLTVL.

This clone was found a few times. The chain joins TRBV7-9 to TRBJ2-1; D is undetermined. Germline CDR1 SEHNR, CDR2 FQNEAQ (reference sequence). This CDR3 has 13 residues. Trimming shortened V by 0 bases and J by 8 bases, and 8 bases separated the two germline ends. The CDR3 region is CASSLAGADEQFF. CDR3 DNA: TGTGCCAGCAGCTTAGCGGGCGCAGATGAGCAGTTCTTC.

This clone occurred once. The chain is built from TRBV18 and TRBJ1-2; 11 bases agree with TRBD1. Germline CDR1 is KGHSH and CDR2 is LQKENI. V was clipped by 3 bases and J by 0 bases; unmatched bases: 3. The CDR3 is made up of 16 amino acids. DNA of the CDR3: TGTGCCAGCTCACCGGGACAGGGGGGAGCTAACTATGGCTACACCTTC. The encoded protein is CASSPGQGGANYGYTF.

The genes are TRBV29-1 and TRBJ2-1; 8 bases match TRBD2. J was trimmed by 4 bases and V by 4 bases; bases with no gene match: 3. The CDR3 has 13 residues. Germline-derived CDR1 and CDR2 are SQVTM and ANQGSEA. The CDR3: CSVGSGAYNEQFF. The CDR3 DNA reads as TGCAGCGTTGGTAGCGGGGCTTACAATGAGCAGTTCTTC.

This clone has only a few counts. The CDR3 DNA follows: TGTGCCAGCAGCTCCCGACAGGTTAACTATGGCTACACCTTC. Translation gives CASSSRQVNYGYTF. J is TRBJ1-2 and V is TRBV7-8; perhaps TRBD1 as D (6 bases). Trimming removed 4 bases at V and 1 base at J, with 10 bases between. The CDR3 has 14 amino acids. Germline V gene data show CDR1 as SGHVS and CDR2 as FQNEAQ.